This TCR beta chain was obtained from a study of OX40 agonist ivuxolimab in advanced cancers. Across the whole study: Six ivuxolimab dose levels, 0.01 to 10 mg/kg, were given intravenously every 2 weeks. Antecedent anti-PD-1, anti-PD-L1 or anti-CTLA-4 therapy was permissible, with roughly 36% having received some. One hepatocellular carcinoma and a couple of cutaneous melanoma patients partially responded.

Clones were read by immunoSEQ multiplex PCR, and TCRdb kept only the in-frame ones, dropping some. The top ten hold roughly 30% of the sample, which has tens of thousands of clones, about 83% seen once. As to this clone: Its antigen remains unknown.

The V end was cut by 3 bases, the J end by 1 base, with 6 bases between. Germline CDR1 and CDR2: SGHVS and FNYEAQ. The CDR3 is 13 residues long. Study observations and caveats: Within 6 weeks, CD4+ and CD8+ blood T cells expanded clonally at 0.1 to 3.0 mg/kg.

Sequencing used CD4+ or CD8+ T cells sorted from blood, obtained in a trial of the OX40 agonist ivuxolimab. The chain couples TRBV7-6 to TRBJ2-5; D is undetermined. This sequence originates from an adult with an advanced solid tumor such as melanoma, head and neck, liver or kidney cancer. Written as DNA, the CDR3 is TGTGCCAGCAGCTTGGGCACCCAAGAGACCCAGTACTTC. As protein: CASSLGTQETQYF. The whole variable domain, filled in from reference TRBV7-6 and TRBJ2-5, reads GAGVSQSPRYKVTKRGQDVALRCDPISGHVSLYWYRQALGQGPEFLTYFNYEAQQDKSGLPNDRFSAERPEGSISTLTIQRTEQRDSAMYRCASSLGTQETQYFGPGTRLLVL.